What follows are 20 T cell receptor beta chains derived from one specimen sequenced in a study of blood T cell repertoires in COVID-19. TCRdb's table, derived via immunoSEQ multiplex PCR, lists solely in-frame clones and lacks some. The sample includes about 140,000 clones, under 85% of them seen just once. The sequenced sample was peripheral blood. Receptors originate from a woman older than 75 in a cohort sampled during active or convalescent COVID-19.

This clone showed up just a few times. The chain recombines TRBV19 with TRBJ1-6, with D possibly matching TRBD1 (6 bases). V shed 2 bases and J shed 4 bases, with 6 bases lying between them. Germline loops: CDR1 LNHDA, CDR2 SQIVND (reference sequence). This CDR3 region has 14 residues. The CDR3, as DNA: TGTGCCAGTAGTATAACAGGGTATAATTCACCCCTCCACTTT. It specifies CASSITGYNSPLHF. The variable domain in full, completed from reference TRBV19 and TRBJ1-6, reads DGGITQSPKYLFRKEGQNVTLSCEQNLNHDAMYWYRQDPGQGLRLIYYSQIVNDFQKGDIAEGYSVSREKKESFPLTVTSAQKNPTAFYLCASSITGYNSPLHFGNGTRLTVT.

V is TRBV13 and J is TRBJ2-7; TRBD2 aligns across 14 bases. The CDR3 consists of 15 residues. Germline V gene sequence: CDR1 PRHDT, CDR2 FYEKMQ (reference sequence). V gave up 6 bases and J gave up 3 bases; unmatched junction bases: 4. CDR3 residues: CASRRTSGGHYEQYF. CDR3 sequence (DNA): TGTGCCAGCAGACGGACTAGCGGGGGGCACTACGAGCAGTACTTC. The whole variable domain, filled in from reference TRBV13 and TRBJ2-7, reads AAGVIQSPRHLIKEKRETATLKCYPIPRHDTVYWYQQGPGQDPQFLISFYEKMQSDKGSIPDRFSAQQFSDYHSELNMSSLELGDSALYFCASRRTSGGHYEQYFGPGTRLTVT.

V gene TRBV29-1 combines with J gene TRBJ2-7, with 7 bases matching TRBD2. J lost 3 bases, V lost 6 bases, and 8 bases had no gene match. CDR1 and CDR2 (germline): SQVTM, ANQGSEA. The CDR3 loop spans 13 amino acids. CDR3 region: CSVSGNRGYEQYF. In DNA, the CDR3 is TGCAGCGTAAGCGGGAATCGGGGCTACGAGCAGTACTTC.

V usage is TRBV27 and J usage is TRBJ2-7, with TRBD1 identical over 7 bases. This CDR3 comprises 12 residues. Germline values: CDR1 MNHEY, CDR2 SMNVEV (reference sequence). The V segment lost 4 bases and the J segment 11 bases; nucleotides outside the gene matches: 8. In DNA, the CDR3 is TGTGCCAGCAGTTCAAGGACAGGCAGAGAGTACTTC. As protein: CASSSRTGREYF.

This clone was seen only a few times. This chain uses TRBV7-6 with TRBJ2-6; D is unresolved. Trimming pared 5 bases from V and 0 bases from J, leaving 14 bases between. Germline V gives CDR1 SGHVS, CDR2 FNYEAQ. This CDR3 comprises 17 residues. The CDR3 is CASSRRPEPSGANVLTF. In DNA form, the CDR3 reads TGTGCCAGCAGCCGTCGGCCGGAGCCCTCTGGGGCCAACGTCCTGACTTTC. The variable domain in full, completed from reference TRBV7-6 and TRBJ2-6, reads GAGVSQSPRYKVTKRGQDVALRCDPISGHVSLYWYRQALGQGPEFLTYFNYEAQQDKSGLPNDRFSAERPEGSISTLTIQRTEQRDSAMYRCASSRRPEPSGANVLTFGAGSRLTVL.

The chain uses TRBV6-1 and TRBJ2-3, with TRBD1 matching 8 bases. Germline-derived CDR1 and CDR2 are MNHNS and SASEGT. The CDR3 spans 15 residues. The V and J ends lost 2 bases and 5 bases, in that order; junction bases with no gene match: 6. The CDR3 bases are TGTGCCAGCAGTGAATGGAACAGGGGGGAAGATACGCAGTATTTT. Its translation is CASSEWNRGEDTQYF.

The gene calls are TRBV3-1 (or the pseudogene TRBV3-2) and TRBJ1-1, with D tentatively TRBD1 (5 bases). Germline assignment: CDR1 LGHDT and CDR2 YNNKEL (reference sequence). This CDR3 has 13 amino acids. The V end lost 5 bases, the J end lost 12 bases, and 19 bases lay between the germline ends. CDR3 loop: CASSKKGAGWTFF. Here the CDR3 DNA reads TGTGCCAGCAGCAAAAAAGGCGCAGGGTGGACTTTCTTT.

A word on this clone: One end of the junction fails to match germline, which may point to a read error. The chain joins TRBV19 to TRBJ1-5; D may be TRBD1 (6 bases). This CDR3 contains 15 residues. Germline V gives CDR1 LNHDA, CDR2 SQIVND (reference sequence). CDR3 protein: CASNIVAWGHQPQHF. The DNA for the CDR3 is TGTGCCAGTAATATAGTCGCCTGGGGGCATCAGCCCCAGCATTTT.

The rearrangement uses TRBV5-6 and TRBJ1-2; TRBD1 matches at 7 bases. With 5 bases clipped from V and 3 bases from J, the junction kept 7 bases outside the gene matches. The V gene's germline CDR1 is SGHDT and CDR2 YYEEEE. The CDR3 is 14 amino acids. In DNA form, the CDR3 reads TGTGCCAGCAGATCTGACAGGGTGGACTATGGCTACACCTTC. Residues: CASRSDRVDYGYTF.

The V call is TRBV20-1, the J call TRBJ2-7; D not certain. Germline V gene data show CDR1 as DFQATT and CDR2 as SNEGSKA (reference sequence). The V end was cut by 5 bases, the J end by 3 bases, with 8 bases between. The CDR3 extends over 11 amino acids. Written as DNA, the CDR3 is TGCAGTGCTCCGGAGAACTACGAGCAGTACTTC. This gives the protein CSAPENYEQYF.

The chain combines TRBV19 with TRBJ2-7; 7 bases agree with TRBD1. Germline trimming cut 6 bases from V and 7 bases from J; bases unmatched to any gene: 9. Germline V gene lookup returns CDR1 LNHDA and CDR2 SQIVND (reference sequence). This CDR3 has 13 residues. CDR3 bases: TGTGCCAGTAGCGACAGGGAAGGTTTTGAGCAGTACTTC. It encodes CASSDREGFEQYF.

The chain is built from TRBV5-5 and TRBJ1-1, with D uncertain. Trimming removed 2 bases from V and 10 bases from J, with 15 bases in between. Germline CDR1 and CDR2: SGHKS and YYEKEE (reference sequence). CDR3 size: 13 residues. The CDR3 nucleotides are TGTGCCAGCAGCTTAACTTATTATCGGGGAGCTTTCTTT. This sequence encodes CASSLTYYRGAFF.

The chain combines TRBV5-4 with TRBJ2-5; 8 bases line up with TRBD2. The CDR3 totals 14 residues. Germline V lookup: CDR1 SGHNT, CDR2 YYREEE (reference sequence). V lost 3 bases and J lost 5; bases outside the gene matches: 6. CDR3 in amino acids: CASSSGGLAETQYF. DNA of the CDR3: TGTGCCAGCAGCTCGGGGGGGCTGGCGGAGACCCAGTACTTC.

This clone was found once. The chain is built from TRBV2 and TRBJ1-2; 8 nucleotides line up with TRBD1. Trimming at V came to 5 bases and at J to 4 bases, leaving 9 bases not matched to a gene. The CDR3 has 15 residues. CDR1 is SNHLY, CDR2 FYNNEI, per germline. DNA of the CDR3: TGTGCCAGCAGTCGTGGACAGGGCGGCGGCTATGGCTACACCTTC. Its translation is CASSRGQGGGYGYTF.

This clone came up many times. The chain uses TRBV7-9 and TRBJ2-7; possible D gene TRBD2, 6 bases. This CDR3 comprises 14 residues. V lost 1 base to trimming and J lost 6 bases, with 13 bases between them. Germline V CDR1 and CDR2: SEHNR, FQNEAQ (reference sequence). In nucleotides, the CDR3 is TGTGCCAGCAGCTTAGGAGGTTTCGGGGGCGAGCAGTACTTC. Its translation: CASSLGGFGGEQYF. The full variable domain, completed using reference TRBV7-9 and TRBJ2-7, is DTGVSQNPRHKITKRGQNVTFRCDPISEHNRLYWYRQTLGQGPEFLTYFQNEAQLEKSRLLSDRFSAERPKGSFSTLEIQRTEQGDSAMYLCASSLGGFGGEQYFGPGTRLTVT.

V and J are TRBV28 and TRBJ2-5; D remains unclear. The germline V and J ends were trimmed by 3 bases and 4 bases, with 18 bases remaining between them. The CDR3 totals 16 residues. CDR1 is MDHEN, CDR2 SYDVKM, per germline. As DNA, the CDR3 is TGTGCCAGCAGTTTGCCCCCCGGTTCGGTTGGAGAGACCCAGTACTTC. It codes for CASSLPPGSVGETQYF.

The chain uses TRBV5-1 and TRBJ2-4, with no clear D. This CDR3 region has 15 residues. Germline CDR1 and CDR2: SGHRS and YFSETQ. The V end lost 4 bases, the J end lost 0 bases, and 11 bases lay between the germline ends. Here the CDR3 reads CASSPTALAKNIQYF. The DNA for the CDR3 is TGCGCCAGCAGCCCTACAGCTCTAGCCAAAAACATTCAGTACTTC.

The rearrangement joins TRBV18 to TRBJ2-2, with D unclear. Looked up from germline, CDR1 is KGHSH and CDR2 is LQKENI. The CDR3 totals 14 residues. Trimming stripped 2 bases from V and 8 bases from J, with 12 bases between. CDR3 nucleotide sequence: TGTGCCAGCTCACCAACTTCCAGAGGAGGGGAGCTGTTTTTT. This encodes CASSPTSRGGELFF.

The V and J genes are TRBV7-8 and TRBJ1-3, with TRBD1 matching over 8 bases. CDR3 length equals 18 residues. CDR1 and CDR2 (germline): SGHVS, FQNEAQ. Trimming at V came to 4 bases and at J to 0 bases, leaving 11 bases not matched to a gene. This CDR3 is CASSSWGQVISSGNTIYF. The CDR3 DNA reads TGTGCCAGCAGCTCATGGGGACAGGTGATTTCCTCTGGAAACACCATATATTTT.

This rearrangement joins TRBV5-1 to TRBJ2-5, with 10 bases that match TRBD2. The CDR3 loop spans 14 amino acids. Germline trimming cut 4 bases from V and 5 bases from J; bases unmatched to any gene: 5. Germline V lookup: CDR1 SGHRS, CDR2 YFSETQ. Here the CDR3 reads CASSEGLAVETQYF. As DNA, the CDR3 is TGCGCCAGCAGCGAAGGACTAGCGGTGGAGACCCAGTACTTC.